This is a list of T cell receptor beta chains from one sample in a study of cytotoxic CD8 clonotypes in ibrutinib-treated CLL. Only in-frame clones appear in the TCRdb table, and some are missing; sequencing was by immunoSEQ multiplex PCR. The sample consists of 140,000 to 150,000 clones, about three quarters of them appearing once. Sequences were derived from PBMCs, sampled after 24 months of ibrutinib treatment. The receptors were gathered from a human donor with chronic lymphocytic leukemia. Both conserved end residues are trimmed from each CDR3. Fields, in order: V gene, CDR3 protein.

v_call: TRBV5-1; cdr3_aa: ASSLLSGQETQY
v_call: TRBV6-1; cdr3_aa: ASRGTPNTGELF
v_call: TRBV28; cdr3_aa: ASSLVWGGLF
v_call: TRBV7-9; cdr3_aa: ASSPPRRATDTQY
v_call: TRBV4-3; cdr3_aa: ASSQDHLRGYLGGPSYEQY
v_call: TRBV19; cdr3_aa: ASSPQGPWDYEQY
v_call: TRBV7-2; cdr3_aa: ASSLGTGELF
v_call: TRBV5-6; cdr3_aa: ASSGSTGGWEQY
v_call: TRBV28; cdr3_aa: ASTPGVSAYEQY
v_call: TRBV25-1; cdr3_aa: ASSEWNEEGYGYT
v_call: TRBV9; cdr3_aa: ASSVGLGGPSYEQY
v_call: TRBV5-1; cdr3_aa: ASSLEVGQETQY
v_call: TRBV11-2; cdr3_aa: ASSLVGAQGLDTQY
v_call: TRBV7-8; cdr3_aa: ASSLRGGSGDTQY
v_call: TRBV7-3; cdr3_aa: ASGPGGGTDTQY
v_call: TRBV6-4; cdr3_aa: ASRPTWDRYNEQF
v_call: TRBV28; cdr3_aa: ASLTGGGSPLH
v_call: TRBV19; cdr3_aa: ASSDGTGVSGANVLT
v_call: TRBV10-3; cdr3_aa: AISGGAGDNSPLH
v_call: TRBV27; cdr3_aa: ASSLEAPTAGGPHEQF
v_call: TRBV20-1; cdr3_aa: SARQGWKLF
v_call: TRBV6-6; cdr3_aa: ASRAGPSNQPQH
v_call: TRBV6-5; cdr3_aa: ASRDLSTDTQY
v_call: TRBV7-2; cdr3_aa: ASSSGLFQPQH
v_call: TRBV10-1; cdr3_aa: ASRTSGGPRDTQY
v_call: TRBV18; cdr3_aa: ASSPGLYGYT
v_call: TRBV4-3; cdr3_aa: ASSHPLGEQF
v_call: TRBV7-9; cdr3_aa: ASSLIGQPQH
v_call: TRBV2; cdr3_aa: ASSDRSAEQY
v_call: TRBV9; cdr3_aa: ASSRGTDTQY
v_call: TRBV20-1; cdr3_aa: SATGQETQY
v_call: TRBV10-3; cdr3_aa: AISETGALDT
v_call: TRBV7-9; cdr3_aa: ASTLGDRVDSQPQH
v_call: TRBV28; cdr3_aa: ASSSGSAGELF
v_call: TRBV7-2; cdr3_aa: ASSDNRNRAA